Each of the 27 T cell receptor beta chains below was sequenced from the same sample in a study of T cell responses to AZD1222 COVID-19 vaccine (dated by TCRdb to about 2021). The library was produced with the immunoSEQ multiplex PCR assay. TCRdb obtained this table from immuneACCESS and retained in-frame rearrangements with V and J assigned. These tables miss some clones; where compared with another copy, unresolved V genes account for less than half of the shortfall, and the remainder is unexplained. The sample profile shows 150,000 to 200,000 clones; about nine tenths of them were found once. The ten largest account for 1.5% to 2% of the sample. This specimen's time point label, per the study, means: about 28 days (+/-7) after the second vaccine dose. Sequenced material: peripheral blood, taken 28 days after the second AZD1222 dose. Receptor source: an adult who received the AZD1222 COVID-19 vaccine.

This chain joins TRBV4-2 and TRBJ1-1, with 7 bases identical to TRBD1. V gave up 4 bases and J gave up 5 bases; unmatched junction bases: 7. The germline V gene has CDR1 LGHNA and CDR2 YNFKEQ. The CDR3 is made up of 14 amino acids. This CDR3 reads CASSPDRPLTEAFF. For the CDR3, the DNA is TGTGCCAGCAGCCCGGACAGGCCCCTAACTGAAGCTTTCTTT.

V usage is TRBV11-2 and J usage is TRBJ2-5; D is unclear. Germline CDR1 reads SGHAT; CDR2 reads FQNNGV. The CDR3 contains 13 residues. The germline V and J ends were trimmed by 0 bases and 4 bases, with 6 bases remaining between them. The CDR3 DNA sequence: TGTGCCAGCAGCTTAGAGAGGTCAGAGACCCAGTACTTC. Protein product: CASSLERSETQYF.

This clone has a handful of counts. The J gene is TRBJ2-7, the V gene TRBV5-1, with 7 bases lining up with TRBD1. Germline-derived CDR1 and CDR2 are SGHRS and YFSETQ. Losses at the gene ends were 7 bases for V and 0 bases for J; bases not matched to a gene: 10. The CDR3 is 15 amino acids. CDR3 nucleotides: TGCGCCAGCGGGACGGGACAGCGACACTCCTACGAGCAGTACTTC. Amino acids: CASGTGQRHSYEQYF. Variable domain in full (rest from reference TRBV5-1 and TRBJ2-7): KAGVTQTPRYLIKTRGQQVTLSCSPISGHRSVSWYQQTPGQGLQFLFEYFSETQRNKGNFPGRFSGRQFSNSRSEMNVSTLELGDSALYLCASGTGQRHSYEQYFGPGTRLTVT.

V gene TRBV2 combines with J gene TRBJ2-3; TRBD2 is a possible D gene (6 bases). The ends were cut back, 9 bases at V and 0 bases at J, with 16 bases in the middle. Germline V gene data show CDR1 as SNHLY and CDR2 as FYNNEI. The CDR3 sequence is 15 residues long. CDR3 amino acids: CASQTRTTSTDTQYF. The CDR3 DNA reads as TGTGCCAGTCAGACTAGGACCACTAGCACAGATACGCAGTATTTT.

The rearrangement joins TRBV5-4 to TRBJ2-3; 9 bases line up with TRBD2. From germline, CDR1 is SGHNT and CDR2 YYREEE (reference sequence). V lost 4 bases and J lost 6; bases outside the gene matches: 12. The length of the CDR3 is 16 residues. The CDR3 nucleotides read TGTGCCAGCAGCCGTGGTTGGGCTAGCGGGGTTGATACGCAGTATTTT. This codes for CASSRGWASGVDTQYF.

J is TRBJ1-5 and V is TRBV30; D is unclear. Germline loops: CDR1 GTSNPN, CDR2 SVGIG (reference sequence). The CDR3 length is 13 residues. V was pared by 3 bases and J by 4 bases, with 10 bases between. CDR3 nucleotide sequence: TGTGCCTGGAGCCTTACCGATAATCAGCCCCAGCATTTT. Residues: CAWSLTDNQPQHF.

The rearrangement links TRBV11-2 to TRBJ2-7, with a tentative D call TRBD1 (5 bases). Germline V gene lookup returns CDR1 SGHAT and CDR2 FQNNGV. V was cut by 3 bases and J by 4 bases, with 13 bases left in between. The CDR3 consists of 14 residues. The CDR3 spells CASSFTTDSYEQYF. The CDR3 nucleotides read TGTGCCAGCAGCTTTACGACAGACTCATACGAGCAGTACTTC.

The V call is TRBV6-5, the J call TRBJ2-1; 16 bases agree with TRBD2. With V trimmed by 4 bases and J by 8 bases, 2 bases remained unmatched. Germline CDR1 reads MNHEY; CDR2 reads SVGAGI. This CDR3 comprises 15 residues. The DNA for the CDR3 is TGTGCCAGCAGTTCGGGACTAGCGGGAGGGTATGAGCAGTTCTTC. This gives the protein CASSSGLAGGYEQFF.

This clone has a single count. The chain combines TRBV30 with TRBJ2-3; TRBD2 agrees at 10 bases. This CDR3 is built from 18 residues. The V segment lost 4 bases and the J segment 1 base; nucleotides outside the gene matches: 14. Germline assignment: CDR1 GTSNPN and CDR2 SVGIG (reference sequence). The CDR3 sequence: CAWTPPSGRALGTDTQYF. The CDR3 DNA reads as TGTGCCTGGACCCCCCCGAGCGGGAGGGCCCTCGGCACAGATACGCAGTATTTT.

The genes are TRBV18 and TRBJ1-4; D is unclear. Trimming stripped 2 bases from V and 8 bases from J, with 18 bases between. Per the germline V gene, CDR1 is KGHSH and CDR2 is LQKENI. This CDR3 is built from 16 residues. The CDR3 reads CASSPNALSVGEKLFF. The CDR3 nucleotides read TGTGCCAGCTCACCAAACGCCCTAAGTGTGGGGGAAAAACTGTTTTTT.

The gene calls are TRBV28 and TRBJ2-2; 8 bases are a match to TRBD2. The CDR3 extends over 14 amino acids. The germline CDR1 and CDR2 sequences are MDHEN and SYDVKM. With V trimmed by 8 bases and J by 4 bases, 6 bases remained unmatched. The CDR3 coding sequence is TGTGCCAGCCGGCGGGAGGTCCGCACCGGGGAGCTGTTTTTT. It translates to CASRREVRTGELFF.

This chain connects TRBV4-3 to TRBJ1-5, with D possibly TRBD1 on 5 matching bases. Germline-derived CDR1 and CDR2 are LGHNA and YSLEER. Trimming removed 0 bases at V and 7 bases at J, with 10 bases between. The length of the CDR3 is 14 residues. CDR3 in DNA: TGCGCCAGCAGCCAAGAAGTATCAGGGCAGCCCCAGCATTTT. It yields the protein CASSQEVSGQPQHF.

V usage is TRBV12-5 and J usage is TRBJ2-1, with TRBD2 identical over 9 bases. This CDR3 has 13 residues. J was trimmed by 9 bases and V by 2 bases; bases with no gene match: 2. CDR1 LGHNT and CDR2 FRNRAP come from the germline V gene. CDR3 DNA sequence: TGTGCTAGTGGTTTGCTAGCGGGGCGTGAGCAGTTCTTC. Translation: CASGLLAGREQFF. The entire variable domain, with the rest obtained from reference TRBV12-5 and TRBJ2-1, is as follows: DARVTQTPRHKVTEMGQEVTMRCQPILGHNTVFWYRQTMMQGLELLAYFRNRAPLDDSGMPKDRFSAEMPDATLATLKIQPSEPRDSAVYFCASGLLAGREQFFGPGTRLTVL.

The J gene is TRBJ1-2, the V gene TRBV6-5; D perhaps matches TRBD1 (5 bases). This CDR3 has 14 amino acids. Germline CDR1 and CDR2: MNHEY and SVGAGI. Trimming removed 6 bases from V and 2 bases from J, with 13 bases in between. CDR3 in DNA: TGTGCCAGCAGCCACGAGGGGAGGAACTATGGCTACACCTTC. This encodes CASSHEGRNYGYTF.

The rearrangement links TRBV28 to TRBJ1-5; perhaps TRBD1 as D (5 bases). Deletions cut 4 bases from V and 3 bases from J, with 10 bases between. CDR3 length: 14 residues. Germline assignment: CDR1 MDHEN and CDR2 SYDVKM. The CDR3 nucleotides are TGTGCCAGCAGTTCCACAGGAGACAATCAGCCCCAGCATTTT. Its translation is CASSSTGDNQPQHF.

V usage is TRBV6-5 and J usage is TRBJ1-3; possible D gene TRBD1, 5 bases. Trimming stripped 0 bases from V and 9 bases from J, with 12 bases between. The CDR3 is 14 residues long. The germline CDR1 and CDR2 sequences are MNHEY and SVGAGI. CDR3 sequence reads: CASSYSQDTPTIYF. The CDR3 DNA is TGTGCCAGCAGTTACTCCCAGGACACCCCCACCATATATTTT.

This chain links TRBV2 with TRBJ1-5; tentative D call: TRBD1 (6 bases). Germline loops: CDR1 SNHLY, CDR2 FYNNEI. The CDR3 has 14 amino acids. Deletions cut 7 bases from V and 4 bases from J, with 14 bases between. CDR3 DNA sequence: TGTGCCAGCAATGCTCAGGGGATTAATCAGCCCCAGCATTTT. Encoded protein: CASNAQGINQPQHF.

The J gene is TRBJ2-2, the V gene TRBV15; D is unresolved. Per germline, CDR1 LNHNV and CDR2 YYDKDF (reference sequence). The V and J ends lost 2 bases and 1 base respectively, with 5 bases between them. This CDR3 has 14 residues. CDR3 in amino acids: CATSRSRNTGELFF. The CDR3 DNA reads TGTGCCACCAGCAGAAGCAGGAACACCGGGGAGCTGTTTTTT.

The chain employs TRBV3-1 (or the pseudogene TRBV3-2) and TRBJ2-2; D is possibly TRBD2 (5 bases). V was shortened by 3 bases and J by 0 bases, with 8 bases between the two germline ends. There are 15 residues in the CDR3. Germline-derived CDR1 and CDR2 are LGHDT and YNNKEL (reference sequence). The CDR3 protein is CASSHPRANTGELFF. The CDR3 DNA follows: TGTGCCAGCAGCCACCCGAGGGCGAACACCGGGGAGCTGTTTTTT.

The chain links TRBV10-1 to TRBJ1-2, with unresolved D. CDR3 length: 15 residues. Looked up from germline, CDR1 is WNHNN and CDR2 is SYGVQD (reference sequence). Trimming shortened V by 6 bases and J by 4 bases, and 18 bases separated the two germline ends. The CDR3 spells CASRGSGPSSYGYTF. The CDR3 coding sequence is TGCGCCAGCAGGGGTAGCGGCCCGTCAAGCTATGGCTACACCTTC.

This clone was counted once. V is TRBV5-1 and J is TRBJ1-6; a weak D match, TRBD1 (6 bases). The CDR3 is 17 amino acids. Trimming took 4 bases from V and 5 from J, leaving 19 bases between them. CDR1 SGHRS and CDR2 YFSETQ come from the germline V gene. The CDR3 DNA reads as TGCGCCAGCAGCAAAGGGGGGGCGACAGGCCATAATTCACCCCTCCACTTT. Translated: CASSKGGATGHNSPLHF. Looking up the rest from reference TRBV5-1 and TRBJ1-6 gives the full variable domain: KAGVTQTPRYLIKTRGQQVTLSCSPISGHRSVSWYQQTPGQGLQFLFEYFSETQRNKGNFPGRFSGRQFSNSRSEMNVSTLELGDSALYLCASSKGGATGHNSPLHFGNGTRLTVT.

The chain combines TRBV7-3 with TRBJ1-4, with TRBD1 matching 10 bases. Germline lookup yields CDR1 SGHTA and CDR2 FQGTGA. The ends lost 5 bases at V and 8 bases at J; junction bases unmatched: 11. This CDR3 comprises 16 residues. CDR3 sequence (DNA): TGTGCCAGCAGCCCAACACGACAGGGGGCTCTCGAAAAACTGTTTTTT. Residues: CASSPTRQGALEKLFF. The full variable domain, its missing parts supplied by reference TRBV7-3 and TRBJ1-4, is GAGVSQTPSNKVTEKGKYVELRCDPISGHTALYWYRQSLGQGPEFLIYFQGTGAADDSGLPNDRFFAVRPEGSVSTLKIQRTERGDSAVYLCASSPTRQGALEKLFFGSGTQLSVL.

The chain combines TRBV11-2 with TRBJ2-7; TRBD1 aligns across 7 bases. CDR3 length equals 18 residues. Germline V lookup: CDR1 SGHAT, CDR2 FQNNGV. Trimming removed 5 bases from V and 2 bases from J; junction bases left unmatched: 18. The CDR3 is CASSPRGPDRRLPYEQYF. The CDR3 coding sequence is TGTGCCAGCAGCCCAAGGGGGCCCGACAGGCGCCTCCCCTACGAGCAGTACTTC.

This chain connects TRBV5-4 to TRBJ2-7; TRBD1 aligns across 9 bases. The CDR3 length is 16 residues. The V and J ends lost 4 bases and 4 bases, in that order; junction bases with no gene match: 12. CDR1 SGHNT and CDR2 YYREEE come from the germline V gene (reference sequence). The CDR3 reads CASSLAPGQGIYEQYF. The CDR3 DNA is TGTGCCAGCAGCCTAGCCCCGGGACAGGGAATATACGAGCAGTACTTC.

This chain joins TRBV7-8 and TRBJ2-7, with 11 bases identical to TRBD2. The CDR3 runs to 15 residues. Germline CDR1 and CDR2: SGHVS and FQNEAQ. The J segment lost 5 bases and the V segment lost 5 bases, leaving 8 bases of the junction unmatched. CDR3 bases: TGTGCCAGCAGCCGAGCTAGCGGGAGGCAGGACGAGCAGTACTTC. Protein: CASSRASGRQDEQYF.

The chain's CDR3 is CASSTKDSSYEQYF. As DNA, the CDR3 is TGTGCCAGCAGCACTAAAGACAGTTCCTACGAGCAGTACTTC. The chain couples TRBV21-1 to TRBJ2-7; the table's D call of TRBD1 was not tested on the DNA. TRBV21-1 represents a pseudogene. This CDR3 is 14 amino acids long.

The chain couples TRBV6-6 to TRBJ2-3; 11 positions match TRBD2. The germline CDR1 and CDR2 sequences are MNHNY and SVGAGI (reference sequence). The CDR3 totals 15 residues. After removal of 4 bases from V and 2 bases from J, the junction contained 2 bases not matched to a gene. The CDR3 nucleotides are TGTGCCAGCAGTTGGACTAGCGGGTACACAGATACGCAGTATTTT. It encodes CASSWTSGYTDTQYF.